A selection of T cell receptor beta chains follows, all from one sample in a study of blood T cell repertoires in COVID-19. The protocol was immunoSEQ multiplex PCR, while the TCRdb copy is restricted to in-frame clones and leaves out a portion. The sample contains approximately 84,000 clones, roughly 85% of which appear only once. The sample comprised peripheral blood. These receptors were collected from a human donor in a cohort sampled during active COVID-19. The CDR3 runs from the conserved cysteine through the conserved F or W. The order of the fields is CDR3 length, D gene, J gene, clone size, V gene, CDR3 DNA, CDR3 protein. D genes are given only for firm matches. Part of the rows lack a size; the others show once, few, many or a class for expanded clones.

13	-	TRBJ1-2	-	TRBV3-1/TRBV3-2	TGTGCCAGCAGCGAACACCATAACTATGGCTACACCTTC	CASSEHHNYGYTF
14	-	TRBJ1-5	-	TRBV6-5	TGTGCCAGCAGTTACGATCAGGGTGGTCAGCCCCAGCATTTT	CASSYDQGGQPQHF
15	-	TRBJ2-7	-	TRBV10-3	TGTGCCATCACCCCCCTTGACAGGCCCTCGGGGGAGCAGTACTTC	CAITPLDRPSGEQYF
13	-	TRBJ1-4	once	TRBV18	TGTGCCAGCTCACCGGGACAAGGGGAAAAACTGTTTTTT	CASSPGQGEKLFF
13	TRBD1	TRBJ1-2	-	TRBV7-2	TGTGCCAGCAGCTACGGACAGGGCTTAGGCTACACCTTC	CASSYGQGLGYTF
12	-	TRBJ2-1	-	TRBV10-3	TGTGCCATCAGTCCGACAGACAATGAGCAGTTCTTC	CAISPTDNEQFF
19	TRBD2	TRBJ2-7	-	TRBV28	TGTGCCAGCAGTTTATCCCTTCGTGGACTAGCGGGGGGCACCTACGAGCAGTACTTC	CASSLSLRGLAGGTYEQYF
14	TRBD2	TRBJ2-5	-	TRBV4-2	TGTGCCAGCAGCCGGACTAGCGATCAAGAGACCCAGTACTTC	CASSRTSDQETQYF
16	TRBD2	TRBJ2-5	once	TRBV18	TGTGCCAGCTCACCAGTCGAAGCGGGAGGGGAAGAGACCCAGTACTTC	CASSPVEAGGEETQYF
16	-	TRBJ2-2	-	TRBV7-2	TGTGCCAGCAGTCGATACAGGGGAGGGAACACCGGGGAGCTGTTTTTT	CASSRYRGGNTGELFF
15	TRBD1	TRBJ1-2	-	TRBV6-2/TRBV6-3	TGTGCCAGCAGTTCCCGTCGACAGGGACCCTATGGCTACACCTTC	CASSSRRQGPYGYTF
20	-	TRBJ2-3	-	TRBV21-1	TGTGCCAGCAGAAGGGTCCGGAGTAGCGGGGGGTCCTCTGGCACAGATACGCAGTATTTT	CASRRVRSSGGSSGTDTQYF
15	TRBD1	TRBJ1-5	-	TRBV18	TGTGCCAGCTCAACGGACAGGGTTAGCAATCAGCCCCAGCATTTT	CASSTDRVSNQPQHF
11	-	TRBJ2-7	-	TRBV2	TGTGCCAGCAGGGTCGGGTACGAGCAGTACTTC	CASRVGYEQYF
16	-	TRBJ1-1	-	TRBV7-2	TGTGCCAGCAGCTTAGCGGTAGGCAGGGGGAACACTGAAGCTTTCTTT	CASSLAVGRGNTEAFF
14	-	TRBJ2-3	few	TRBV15	TGTGCCACCAGCTCTCGAAACCCGGGGGATACGCAGTATTTT	CATSSRNPGDTQYF